Given below is one T cell receptor beta chain in context. Its antigen is undetermined. After removal of 6 bases from V and 7 bases from J, the junction contained 7 bases not matched to a gene. Germline loops: CDR1 KGHSH, CDR2 LQKENI. The CDR3 has 15 amino acids. UMIs were added to TCR cDNA along with a universal primer site when it was made by 5'RACE template switching. TCRdb analysed the 5' RACE reads with MiXCR anew, one entry per CDR3 protein. There are a few hundred thousand distinct CDR3 sequences in the sample; approximately 4% occur only once, and just under 25% lies in the top ten. This sample is drawn from a study of T cells after yellow fever vaccination. Findings and caveats of the study: Most primary-vaccination clones recurred post-booster (roughly 96% CD4, 88% CD8). It was the secondary response that reached its peak faster, day 5 versus 15, but it was weaker. Just a small share of clonotypes turned up in the CD4 compartment as well as the CD8 compartment.

Sample: PBMCs, taken 5 days after the yellow fever booster vaccination. The clonotype was recovered from a man between 18 and 29 years old who received the YFV17D yellow fever vaccine. This chain links TRBV18 with TRBJ2-1; 12 nucleotides match TRBD2. The CDR3 nucleotides read TGTGCCAGCTCGCCCGCTAGCGGGGGGGCGAATGAGCAGTTCTTC. This translates into CASSPASGGANEQFF.